This TCR beta chain is drawn from a study of T cell responses to AZD1222 COVID-19 vaccine. Study-wide points: Variant regions that are unmutated are reportedly the target of nearly half of spike-specific TCRs.

A note on this clone: The antigen remains undetermined.

The repertoire was sequenced with immunoSEQ multiplex PCR; TCRdb's copy has only in-frame clones and lacks some. Among about 180,000 clones, around 89% were seen once, and the ten largest hold around 4.5%. Here the sequenced sample was peripheral blood, taken 28 days after the second dose of the MenACWY control vaccine. This receptor was obtained from an adult who received the MenACWY meningococcal vaccine as a control.

The CDR3 region is CASSLFGGLTNIEQFF. The CDR3 DNA sequence: TGTGCCAGCAGCCTCTTTGGGGGACTGACGAATATCGAGCAGTTCTTC. The V gene is TRBV28, the J gene TRBJ2-1, with a possible D match to TRBD2 (6 bases). The CDR3 runs to 16 residues. Germline-derived CDR1 and CDR2 are MDHEN and SYDVKM. The V gene lost 6 bases and the J gene lost 10 bases, with 25 bases spanning the gap.